The present TCR beta chain was sequenced within a study of Ad26.COV2.S vaccination and SARS-CoV-2 variants. Regarding the study as a whole: Researchers cautioned that TCR breadth and depth analyses may have underestimated total T cell responses. Spike-specific TCR breadth was greater in vaccine than placebo recipients. Substantial breadth was reported for post-vaccination spike-specific CD8+ and CD4+ T cells. People who got the vaccine or the placebo had similar non-spike TCR breadth.

Only in-frame clones appear in the TCRdb table, and some are missing; sequencing was by immunoSEQ multiplex PCR. The sample gives 150,000 to 200,000 clones, around 88% of which show up once; 4.5% to 7.5% is in the top ten. This CDR3 comprises 13 residues. The ends were cut back, 1 base at V and 2 bases at J, with 6 bases in the middle. From germline, CDR1 is MNHEY and CDR2 SMNVEV (reference sequence). Note on this clone: Its antigen is undetermined.

J is TRBJ2-7 and V is TRBV27; no definite D call. The TCR comes from a human donor who had recovered from COVID-19. Sequenced here: peripheral blood, sampled after recovery from COVID-19. CDR3 sequence reads: CASSLLGPYEQYF. Here the CDR3 DNA reads TGTGCCAGCAGTTTATTGGGCCCCTACGAGCAGTACTTC.